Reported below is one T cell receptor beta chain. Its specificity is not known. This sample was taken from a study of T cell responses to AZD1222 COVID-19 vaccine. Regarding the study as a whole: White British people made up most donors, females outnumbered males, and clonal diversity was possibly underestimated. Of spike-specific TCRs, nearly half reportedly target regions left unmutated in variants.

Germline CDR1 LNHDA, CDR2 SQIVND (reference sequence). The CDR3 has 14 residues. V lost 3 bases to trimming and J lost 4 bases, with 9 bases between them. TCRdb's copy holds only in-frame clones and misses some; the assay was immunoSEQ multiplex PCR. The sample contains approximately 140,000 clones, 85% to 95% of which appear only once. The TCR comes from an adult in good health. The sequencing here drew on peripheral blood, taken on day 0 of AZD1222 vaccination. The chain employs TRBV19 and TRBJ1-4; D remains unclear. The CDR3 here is CASSIQRYNEKLFF. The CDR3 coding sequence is TGTGCCAGTAGTATCCAGAGGTATAATGAAAAACTGTTTTTT.